Following are 30 T cell receptor beta chains from one sample sequenced in a study of T cells in severe cutaneous drug reactions (dated by TCRdb to between 2018 and 2020). Sequencing was performed on donors who were patients with carbamazepine-induced Stevens-Johnson syndrome or toxic epidermal necrolysis (CBZ-SJS/TEN). The sequencer was an Illumina MiSeq. For both bulk and single-cell sequencing, libraries were prepared with the iRepertoire multiplex PCR system and TCR subtype-specific primers. Each CDR3 protein sequence appears as one entry after TCRdb reprocessed the reads, and no DNA is included. The table for this sample lists approximately 9,600 distinct CDR3 sequences. The top ten clonotypes cover less than 25% of the sample. Sequencing was done on a sample of cells from a skin blister. This specimen's cell subset or site label, per the study, means: unsorted cells from skin lesion blisters. The receptors here all came from a human donor with Stevens-Johnson syndrome, a severe cutaneous drug reaction.

This chain's CDR3 is CSVADRVGDSPLHF. The chain employs TRBV29-1 and TRBJ1-6; no DNA is available, so the TRBD1 call from TCRdb remains unchecked. CDR1 SQVTM and CDR2 ANQGSEA come from the germline V gene. The CDR3 spans 14 residues.

The gene calls are TRBV29-1 and TRBJ2-1; TCRdb selects TRBD1, and the lack of DNA leaves this call unchecked. Germline V CDR1 and CDR2: SQVTM, ANQGSEA. CDR3 size: 12 residues. The CDR3 sequence: CSVDFRQAEQFF.

By frequency, this clonotype is medium-sized. CDR3 amino acids: CSASKVAGGPMTYNEQFF. The chain combines TRBV20-1 with TRBJ2-1; the D gene TCRdb calls, TRBD2, cannot be checked with no DNA. This CDR3 is 18 amino acids long. Germline CDR1 DFQATT, CDR2 SNEGSKA (reference sequence).

The genes are TRBV29-1 and TRBJ2-3; as DNA is missing, the TRBD1 call by TCRdb cannot be tested. Germline V CDR1 and CDR2: SQVTM, ANQGSEA. This CDR3 spans 13 amino acids. CDR3 sequence: CSVAPDRADTQYF.

The chain combines TRBV29-1 with TRBJ1-1. This CDR3 is built from 11 residues. Looked up from germline, CDR1 is SQVTM and CDR2 is ANQGSEA. The CDR3 reads CSASTRTEAFF.

By frequency, this clonotype is medium-sized. The J gene is TRBJ2-7, the V gene TRBV12-3 or TRBV12-4; as DNA is missing, the TRBD2 call by TCRdb cannot be tested. This CDR3 has 12 residues. The CDR3 region is CASALFPYEQYF.

By frequency, this clonotype is medium-sized. J is TRBJ2-5 and V is TRBV20-1. Germline-derived CDR1 and CDR2 are DFQATT and SNEGSKA (reference sequence). The CDR3 extends over 12 amino acids. The CDR3 is CSAKTGKETQYF.

The chain couples TRBV29-1 to TRBJ1-1. This CDR3 has 14 amino acids. Germline CDR1 is SQVTM and CDR2 is ANQGSEA. CDR3: CSVEPQGSYTEAFF.

This clonotype is deemed medium-sized by its frequency. This chain links TRBV20-1 with TRBJ2-1; TCRdb designates TRBD1, a call that cannot be tested without DNA. This CDR3 spans 17 amino acids. The germline gives CDR1 DFQATT, CDR2 SNEGSKA (reference sequence). The CDR3 sequence is CSAPFGTAVSSYNEQFF.

The rearrangement uses TRBV29-1 and TRBJ1-2; TCRdb proposes TRBD1, but this gene call is untestable without DNA. The CDR3 contains 16 residues. From germline, CDR1 is SQVTM and CDR2 ANQGSEA. This chain's CDR3 is CSVLFPGQGPLDGYTF.

This clonotype shows up as medium-sized (0.01 to 0.1%) by frequency. The V call is TRBV20-1, the J call TRBJ1-2. The V gene's germline CDR1 is DFQATT and CDR2 SNEGSKA (reference sequence). This CDR3 is 13 amino acids long. The CDR3 region is CSAPPPAARGYTF.

This chain links TRBV20-1 with TRBJ1-3; TCRdb reports TRBD1, a call that lacks DNA to check it against. Germline V gene lookup returns CDR1 DFQATT and CDR2 SNEGSKA (reference sequence). CDR3 length: 14 amino acids. The CDR3 sequence: CSATWVGAGNTIYF.

This clonotype is called medium-sized based on its frequency. This rearrangement joins TRBV13 to TRBJ2-1; TCRdb selects TRBD2, and the lack of DNA leaves this call unchecked. Germline V gives CDR1 PRHDT, CDR2 FYEKMQ (reference sequence). This CDR3 region has 13 residues. The CDR3: CASSYGSRDEQFF. The full variable domain, completed using reference TRBV13 and TRBJ2-1, is AAGVIQSPRHLIKEKRETATLKCYPIPRHDTVYWYQQGPGQDPQFLISFYEKMQSDKGSIPDRFSAQQFSDYHSELNMSSLELGDSALYFCASSYGSRDEQFFGPGTRLTVL.

V and J are TRBV29-1 and TRBJ2-3; TCRdb's D call of TRBD1 is untestable without DNA. The CDR3 contains 13 residues. Germline-derived CDR1 and CDR2 are SQVTM and ANQGSEA. CDR3 loop: CSVGGDLSDTQYF.

This clonotype is classed as medium-sized by frequency. The V and J genes are TRBV20-1 and TRBJ1-1. The length of the CDR3 is 13 residues. Germline CDR1 DFQATT, CDR2 SNEGSKA (reference sequence). The CDR3 protein is CSARDRSDTEAFF.

J is TRBJ2-5 and V is TRBV29-1; the TCRdb call, TRBD2, lacks DNA for checking. This CDR3 comprises 14 residues. Germline assignment: CDR1 SQVTM and CDR2 ANQGSEA. CDR3 protein: CSVEDPRALQTQYF.

The chain joins TRBV20-1 to TRBJ2-5; TCRdb calls TRBD1, which cannot be checked without DNA. CDR1 is DFQATT and CDR2 is SNEGSKA in the germline V gene (reference sequence). The CDR3 contains 12 residues. The CDR3 reads CSGFREQETQYF.

This rearrangement joins TRBV19 to TRBJ2-1; TCRdb returns TRBD2, unconfirmable since there is no DNA. Germline CDR1 is LNHDA and CDR2 is SQIVND (reference sequence). This CDR3 is 15 amino acids long. The CDR3: CASSTSGSLWNEQFF.

CDR3 residues: CSAKRGINTEAFF. The chain has TRBV20-1 and TRBJ1-1. CDR3 size: 13 residues. The germline V gene has CDR1 DFQATT and CDR2 SNEGSKA (reference sequence).

V and J are TRBV20-1 and TRBJ2-7; checking the TCRdb D call of TRBD2 is not possible without DNA. The CDR3 runs 13 residues. Germline lookup yields CDR1 DFQATT and CDR2 SNEGSKA (reference sequence). CDR3 loop: CSAQEGSTYEQYF.

This sequence joins TRBV20-1 and TRBJ2-5; TCRdb indicates TRBD1, and absent DNA this call remains unverified. Per the germline V gene, CDR1 is DFQATT and CDR2 is SNEGSKA (reference sequence). The CDR3 contains 15 residues. The CDR3 sequence is CSAVGQLAFQETQYF.

The chain joins TRBV29-1 to TRBJ1-2; there is no DNA to check the TCRdb D call of TRBD1. The length of the CDR3 is 13 residues. The germline V gene has CDR1 SQVTM and CDR2 ANQGSEA. CDR3 amino acids: CSVKGGANYGYTF.

The V and J genes are TRBV20-1 and TRBJ2-1; TCRdb selects TRBD1, and the lack of DNA leaves this call unchecked. In germline, CDR1 is DFQATT, CDR2 SNEGSKA (reference sequence). The CDR3 contains 15 residues. This CDR3 is CSATRRGLSYNEQFF.

This rearrangement joins TRBV4-1 to TRBJ2-1; lacking DNA, the TRBD2 call made by TCRdb goes unchecked. Germline V CDR1 and CDR2: MGHRA, YSYEKL. The CDR3 has 17 amino acids. The CDR3 protein is CASSHGPSGRTYNEQFF.

The chain carries TRBV20-1 and TRBJ2-1; the D gene TCRdb calls, TRBD2, cannot be checked with no DNA. Germline CDR1 and CDR2: DFQATT and SNEGSKA (reference sequence). This CDR3 comprises 15 residues. The chain's CDR3 is CSASAYGGGPNEQFF.

The chain combines TRBV20-1 with TRBJ2-5; TCRdb's D gene call, TRBD2, goes unchecked for lack of DNA. CDR1 DFQATT and CDR2 SNEGSKA come from the germline V gene (reference sequence). This CDR3 is 15 amino acids long. The CDR3 loop reads CSARLAGGPGETQYF.

The rearrangement links TRBV29-1 to TRBJ2-2; TCRdb indicates TRBD2, and absent DNA this call remains unverified. CDR1 and CDR2 from the germline V gene are SQVTM and ANQGSEA. The CDR3 length is 14 residues. The CDR3 here is CSVGGVGGTGELFF.

The J gene is TRBJ2-1, the V gene TRBV20-1; as DNA is missing, the TRBD1 call by TCRdb cannot be tested. The CDR3 is made up of 14 amino acids. Germline V lookup: CDR1 DFQATT, CDR2 SNEGSKA (reference sequence). CDR3 loop: CSAREWGSYNEQFF.

The chain uses TRBV4-2 and TRBJ2-7. The CDR3 runs to 14 residues. Germline loops: CDR1 LGHNA, CDR2 YNFKEQ. The CDR3 loop is CASSQDSASYEQYF.

The chain links TRBV29-1 to TRBJ2-2; checking the TCRdb D call of TRBD2 is not possible without DNA. The CDR3 is made up of 15 amino acids. Germline-derived CDR1 and CDR2 are SQVTM and ANQGSEA. The CDR3 reads CSALGLARDTGELFF.